The 5 T cell receptor beta chains reported below all come from one sample, sequenced in a study of shared clonotypes between healthy human individuals. Assay used: immunoSEQ multiplex PCR; TCRdb lists only in-frame clones, some missing. This table holds about 610,000 clones, roughly 97% found once. The sample comprised naive CD4+ T cells sorted from blood. The subset is: CD45RA+ positively selected. All receptors derive from a young woman in good health.

The V call is TRBV5-4, the J call TRBJ1-3; the D is unclear. CDR1 and CDR2 from the germline V gene are SGHNT and YYREEE (reference sequence). V was clipped by 3 bases and J by 8 bases, with 15 bases between them. The CDR3 runs 14 residues. The CDR3 sequence: CASSSVSRGDTIYF. The CDR3 coding sequence is TGTGCCAGCAGCTCGGTGTCCAGAGGTGACACCATATATTTT. The complete variable domain, with remaining parts taken from reference TRBV5-4 and TRBJ1-3, reads ETGVTQSPTHLIKTRGQQVTLRCSSQSGHNTVSWYQQALGQGPQFIFQYYREEENGRGNFPPRFSGLQFPNYSSELNVNALELDDSALYLCASSSVSRGDTIYFGEGSWLTVV.

The genes are TRBV6-1 and TRBJ2-5, with D hard to call. Germline assignment: CDR1 MNHNS and CDR2 SASEGT. V was cut by 7 bases and J by 5 bases, with 14 bases left in between. The CDR3 is made up of 13 amino acids. The CDR3 protein is CASTLGGLETQYF. In DNA form, the CDR3 reads TGTGCCAGCACGTTGGGCGGCCTGGAGACCCAGTACTTC.

The gene calls are TRBV28 and TRBJ2-1; the match to TRBD1 covers 9 bases. Unmatched junction bases numbered 12, after V lost 7 bases and J lost 8 bases. Germline CDR1 reads MDHEN; CDR2 reads SYDVKM. The CDR3 loop spans 15 amino acids. The CDR3, as DNA: TGTGCCAGCACACCGATTAGGACAGGGGTTGATGAGCAGTTCTTC. This translates into CASTPIRTGVDEQFF.

V and J are TRBV5-1 and TRBJ2-3; perhaps TRBD2 as D (5 bases). Germline CDR1 is SGHRS and CDR2 is YFSETQ. The CDR3 extends over 16 amino acids. Deletions cut 2 bases from V and 0 bases from J, with 13 bases between. In DNA, the CDR3 is TGCGCCAGCAGCTTCGCGGGCCGGGCTAGCACAGATACGCAGTATTTT. It yields the protein CASSFAGRASTDTQYF.

This clone appeared once. The chain uses TRBV2 and TRBJ1-1, with 7 bases aligning to TRBD1. The V segment lost 6 bases and the J segment 1 base; nucleotides outside the gene matches: 5. Germline loops: CDR1 SNHLY, CDR2 FYNNEI. The CDR3 spans 14 residues. Written as DNA, the CDR3 is TGTGCCAGCAGAAGGGGACAGCAGAACACTGAAGCTTTCTTT. It is translated as CASRRGQQNTEAFF. Filled out from reference TRBV2 and TRBJ1-1, the complete variable domain reads EPEVTQTPSHQVTQMGQEVILRCVPISNHLYFYWYRQILGQKVEFLVSFYNNEISEKSEIFDDQFSVERPDGSNFTLKIRSTKLEDSAMYFCASRRGQQNTEAFFGQGTRLTVV.